This TCR beta chain was identified in a study of OX40 agonist ivuxolimab in advanced cancers. In the study overall: Ivuxolimab, which patients received intravenously every 2 weeks, was dosed at 0.01 to 10 mg/kg. General study results and limits: Among patients with partial responses at 0.1-3.0 mg/kg, clonal expansion was among the lowest. Antigen specificity was not determined for the expanded peripheral T cells.

A remark on this clone: The antigen remains unidentified.

TCRdb's copy holds only in-frame clones and misses some; the assay was immunoSEQ multiplex PCR. The data show around 60,000 clones, approximately 86% seen once. The CDR3 contains 15 residues. CDR1 is SGHAT and CDR2 is FQNNGV in the germline V gene. V dropped 4 bases and J dropped 1 base, with 14 bases sitting between them. Source: CD4+ or CD8+ T cells sorted from blood, taken in a trial of the OX40 agonist ivuxolimab. The sequence was collected from an adult with an advanced solid tumor such as melanoma, head and neck, liver or kidney cancer. V usage is TRBV11-2 and J usage is TRBJ2-7, with TRBD2 as a possible D gene (5 bases). The CDR3 sequence is CASSSRVRVSYEQYF. CDR3 nucleotide sequence: TGTGCCAGCAGCTCGCGTGTGCGGGTGTCCTACGAGCAGTACTTC.